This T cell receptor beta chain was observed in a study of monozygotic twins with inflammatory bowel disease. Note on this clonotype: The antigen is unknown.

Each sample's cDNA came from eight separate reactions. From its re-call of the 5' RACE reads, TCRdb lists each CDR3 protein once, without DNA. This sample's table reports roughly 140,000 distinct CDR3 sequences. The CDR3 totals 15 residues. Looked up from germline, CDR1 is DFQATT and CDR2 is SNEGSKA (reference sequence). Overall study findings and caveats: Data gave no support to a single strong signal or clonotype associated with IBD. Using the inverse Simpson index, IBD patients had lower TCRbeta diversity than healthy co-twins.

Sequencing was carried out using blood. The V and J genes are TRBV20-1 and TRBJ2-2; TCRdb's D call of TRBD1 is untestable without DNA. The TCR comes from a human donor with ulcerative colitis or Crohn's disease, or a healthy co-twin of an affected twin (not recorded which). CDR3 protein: CSARTGGAVTGELFF.